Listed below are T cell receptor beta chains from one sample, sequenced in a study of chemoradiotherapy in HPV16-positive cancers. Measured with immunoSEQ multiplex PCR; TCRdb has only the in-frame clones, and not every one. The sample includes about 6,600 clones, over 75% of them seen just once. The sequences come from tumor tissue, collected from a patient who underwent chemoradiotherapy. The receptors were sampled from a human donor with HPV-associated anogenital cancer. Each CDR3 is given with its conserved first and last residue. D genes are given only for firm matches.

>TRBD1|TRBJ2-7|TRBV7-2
CASSKDRVNEQYF
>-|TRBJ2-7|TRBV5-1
CASSLNYGGAYEQYF
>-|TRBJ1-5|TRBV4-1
CASSQGRGNNQPQHF
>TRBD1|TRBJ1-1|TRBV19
CASSMGQGRTEAFF
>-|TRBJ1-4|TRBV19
CASSIDEAEKLFF
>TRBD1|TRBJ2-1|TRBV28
CAALQGQGDNEQFF
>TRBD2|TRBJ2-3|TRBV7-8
CASSGLAGVTDTQYF
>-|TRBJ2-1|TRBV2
CASSRDTTYNEQFF
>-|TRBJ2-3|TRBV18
CASSPPSDTQYF
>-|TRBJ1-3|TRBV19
CASRTGSGNTIYF
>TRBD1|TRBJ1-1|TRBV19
CASSMISRAGGMNTEAFF
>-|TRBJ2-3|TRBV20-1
CSAPWVDTQYF
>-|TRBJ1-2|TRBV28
CASSLGGGVDYGYTF
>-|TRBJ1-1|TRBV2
CASKLAGGSMNTEAFF
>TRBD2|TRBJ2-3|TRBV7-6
CASSLGASGGTDTQYF
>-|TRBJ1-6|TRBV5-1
CASSRRPVTKSESSYNSPLHF
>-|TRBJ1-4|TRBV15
CATSRTGGEGNEKLFF
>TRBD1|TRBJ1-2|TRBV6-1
CASSEHPGQNYYGYTF
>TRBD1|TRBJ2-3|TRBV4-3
CASSQGTGGSFRSSTDTQYF
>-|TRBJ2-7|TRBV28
CASSFPREGTYEQYF